The rows below give T cell receptor beta chains drawn from one sample of a study of blood T cell repertoires in COVID-19. Assay: immunoSEQ multiplex PCR; the TCRdb copy retains only in-frame clones and omits some. This table holds fewer than 250,000 clones, around four fifths found once. Sequencing used PBMCs or T cells enriched from blood (not recorded which). These TCRs come from a woman in her 40s who had been exposed to COVID-19. CDR3s leave out the opening cysteine and the closing phenylalanine or tryptophan.

j_call v_call cdr3_aa
TRBJ2-2 TRBV4-1 ASSQDRGREDTGELF
TRBJ1-1 TRBV18 ASSQGAVRDTEAF
TRBJ1-1 TRBV6-2/TRBV6-3 ASSFPLGRGNTEAF
TRBJ1-1 TRBV12-3/TRBV12-4 ASGERLNTEAF
TRBJ1-6 TRBV3-1/TRBV3-2 ASSQENSNSPLH
TRBJ2-1 TRBV3-1/TRBV3-2 ASSFYAGSGEF
TRBJ2-3 TRBV9 ASSHPPSGGDTQY
TRBJ2-7 TRBV4-3 ASSQVGFIGDSVVEQY
TRBJ1-4 TRBV7-9 ASSEAPATNEKLF
TRBJ1-1 TRBV6-5 ASTKVGDRGAF
TRBJ1-1 TRBV6-5 ASKTQGANTEAF
TRBJ2-5 TRBV5-6 ASSGQGAGELETQY
TRBJ2-1 TRBV28 ASSSQSPTSTDEQF
TRBJ1-2 TRBV5-1 ASSGRNPAAGGYT
TRBJ1-5 TRBV18 ASSQPNPHSNQPQH
TRBJ1-2 TRBV25-1 ASSPTGGLAGYT
TRBJ2-7 TRBV28 ASSLTGGSFYEQY
TRBJ2-5 TRBV7-5 ARSYGQGGETQY
TRBJ2-5 TRBV3-1/TRBV3-2 ASRYLAGGLQETQY